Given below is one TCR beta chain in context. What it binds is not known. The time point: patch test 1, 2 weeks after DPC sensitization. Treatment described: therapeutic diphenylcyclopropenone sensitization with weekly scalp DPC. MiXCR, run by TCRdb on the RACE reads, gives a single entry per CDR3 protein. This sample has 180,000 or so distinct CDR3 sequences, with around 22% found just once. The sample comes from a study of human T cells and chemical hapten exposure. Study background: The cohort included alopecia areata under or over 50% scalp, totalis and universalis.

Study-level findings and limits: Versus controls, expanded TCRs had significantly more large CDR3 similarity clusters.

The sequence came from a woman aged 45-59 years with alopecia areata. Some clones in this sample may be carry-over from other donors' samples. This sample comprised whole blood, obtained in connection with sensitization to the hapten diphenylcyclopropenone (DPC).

The chain's CDR3 is CSARPSGGQPSNEQFF. As DNA, the CDR3 is TGCAGTGCTAGGCCCTCCGGGGGGCAGCCTTCGAATGAGCAGTTCTTC. The chain combines TRBV20-1 with TRBJ2-1, with a weak D call TRBD2 (7 bases). The CDR3 has 16 amino acids. Germline V gene data show CDR1 as DFQATT and CDR2 as SNEGSKA (reference sequence). The ends were cut back, 3 bases at V and 7 bases at J, with 22 bases in the middle.